The 15 T cell receptor beta chains given below trace back to one sample, sequenced in a study of T cell responses to AZD1222 COVID-19 vaccine. Sequenced by immunoSEQ multiplex PCR; TCRdb stores in-frame clones only, minus some. The sample shows about 99,000 clones, 89% of them seen only once. Here the sequenced sample was peripheral blood, taken on day 0 of AZD1222 vaccination. All receptors come from an adult in good health.

The chain combines TRBV6-1 with TRBJ1-2; D ambiguous. Deletions cut 1 base from V and 6 bases from J, with 18 bases between. This CDR3 is built from 16 residues. The V gene's germline CDR1 is MNHNS and CDR2 SASEGT. The CDR3 sequence: CASSEVGQPGIHGYTF. The DNA of the CDR3 is TGTGCCAGCAGTGAAGTGGGTCAGCCGGGAATCCATGGCTACACCTTC.

This chain connects TRBV5-4 to TRBJ2-7, with 10 bases identical to TRBD1. The CDR3 is made up of 15 amino acids. Per the germline V gene, CDR1 is SGHNT and CDR2 is YYREEE (reference sequence). V gave up 4 bases and J gave up 1 base; unmatched junction bases: 5. Written as DNA, the CDR3 is TGTGCCAGCAGCCCCGGGACAGGGGTATCCTACGAGCAGTACTTC. It translates to CASSPGTGVSYEQYF.

The gene calls are TRBV7-9 and TRBJ2-7; D perhaps matches TRBD2 (5 bases). Germline V gives CDR1 SEHNR, CDR2 FQNEAQ (reference sequence). The CDR3 is 13 amino acids. V was trimmed by 3 bases and J by 12 bases, leaving 18 bases between them. The CDR3 bases are TGTGCCAGCAGCTTTGGGGTCGGGAAATCTACGTACTTC. It yields the protein CASSFGVGKSTYF. Based on the CDR3 plus reference TRBV7-9 and TRBJ2-7, the full variable domain is DTGVSQNPRHKITKRGQNVTFRCDPISEHNRLYWYRQTLGQGPEFLTYFQNEAQLEKSRLLSDRFSAERPKGSFSTLEIQRTEQGDSAMYLCASSFGVGKSTYFGPGTRLTVT.

For the CDR3, the DNA is TGTGCCAGTAGTATTGGCCGACGGGATAGAAAATGGGGCTACACCTTC. It codes for CASSIGRRDRKWGYTF. This chain connects TRBV19 to TRBJ1-2; the D is unclear. V gave up 3 bases and J gave up 8 bases, with 22 bases separating them. The CDR3 sequence is 16 residues long. CDR1 is LNHDA and CDR2 is SQIVND in the germline V gene (reference sequence). Variable domain in full (rest from reference TRBV19 and TRBJ1-2): DGGITQSPKYLFRKEGQNVTLSCEQNLNHDAMYWYRQDPGQGLRLIYYSQIVNDFQKGDIAEGYSVSREKKESFPLTVTSAQKNPTAFYLCASSIGRRDRKWGYTFGSGTRLTVV.

This sequence joins TRBV29-1 and TRBJ2-6, with no clear D. In germline, CDR1 is SQVTM, CDR2 ANQGSEA. V lost 4 bases and J lost 0, with 13 bases in between. This CDR3 has 16 amino acids. The CDR3: CSVGSSSSSGANVLTF. Here the CDR3 DNA reads TGCAGCGTTGGAAGCTCCTCTAGCTCTGGGGCCAACGTCCTGACTTTC.

The V call is TRBV30, the J call TRBJ1-2, with TRBD1 matching 9 bases. CDR3 length equals 13 residues. Germline values: CDR1 GTSNPN, CDR2 SVGIG (reference sequence). Trimming took 4 bases from V and 8 from J; bases not matched to a gene: 8. In DNA, the CDR3 is TGTGCCTGGACAATACAGGGGGCGGGGGGCTACACCTTC. The encoded protein is CAWTIQGAGGYTF.

The chain joins TRBV28 to TRBJ1-5, with a tentative D call TRBD1 (6 bases). Per germline, CDR1 MDHEN and CDR2 SYDVKM. The CDR3 has 14 amino acids. V was cut by 6 bases and J by 1 base, with 10 bases left in between. DNA for the CDR3: TGTGCCAGCAGCAGCAGGGGCAGCAATCAGCCCCAGCATTTT. It codes for CASSSRGSNQPQHF.

The chain is built from TRBV11-2 and TRBJ2-1; TRBD2 might be the D (6 bases). CDR1 SGHAT and CDR2 FQNNGV come from the germline V gene. Between the trimmed V and J ends, which lost 6 bases and 2 bases, there was a span of 17 bases. There are 16 residues in the CDR3. CDR3 coding DNA: TGTGCCAGCAGGACGTGGGGGACTTCCACCTACAATGAGCAGTTCTTC. This encodes CASRTWGTSTYNEQFF.

The J gene is TRBJ2-5, the V gene TRBV4-1, with D possibly being TRBD1 or TRBD2 (5 bases each). There are 16 residues in the CDR3. The ends were cut back, 5 bases at V and 1 base at J, with 17 bases in the middle. CDR1 and CDR2 from the germline V gene are MGHRA and YSYEKL. CDR3: CASSGRRDPTQETQYF. CDR3 DNA: TGCGCCAGCAGCGGAAGACGGGACCCGACCCAAGAGACCCAGTACTTC.

The rearrangement uses TRBV6-5 and TRBJ1-5; unclear D gene. CDR3 length: 13 amino acids. Germline CDR1 reads MNHEY; CDR2 reads SVGAGI. Trimming removed 4 bases from V and 0 bases from J, with 4 bases in between. DNA of the CDR3: TGTGCCAGCAGTTGGGATAGCAATCAGCCCCAGCATTTT. Its translation is CASSWDSNQPQHF.

The chain employs TRBV27 and TRBJ1-2; 11 bases match TRBD1. V gave up 4 bases and J gave up 8 bases; unmatched junction bases: 9. CDR1 and CDR2 (germline): MNHEY, SMNVEV (reference sequence). The CDR3 sequence is 15 residues long. The CDR3 reads CASSSGQGAMNGYTF. CDR3 bases: TGTGCCAGCAGTTCCGGACAGGGGGCGATGAACGGCTACACCTTC.

This sequence joins TRBV27 and TRBJ2-7; possibly TRBD2 for D (7 bases). The CDR3 is 12 residues long. In germline, CDR1 is MNHEY, CDR2 SMNVEV (reference sequence). Between the trimmed V and J ends, which lost 8 bases and 6 bases, there was a span of 14 bases. CDR3 sequence (DNA): TGTGCCAGCCAAGGGGGAGGGCCCGAGCAGTACTTC. Protein product: CASQGGGPEQYF.

The chain has TRBV14 and TRBJ1-2; D perhaps matches TRBD1 (6 bases). The CDR3 has 15 residues. Between the trimmed V and J ends, which lost 4 bases and 1 base, there was a span of 13 bases. Germline CDR1 and CDR2: SGHDN and FVKESK. The DNA for the CDR3 is TGTGCCAGCAGCCGTGCCGGGGGGCTTAACTATGGCTACACCTTC. Amino acid sequence: CASSRAGGLNYGYTF. The full variable domain, with the rest looked up from reference TRBV14 and TRBJ1-2, is EAGVTQFPSHSVIEKGQTVTLRCDPISGHDNLYWYRRVMGKEIKFLLHFVKESKQDESGMPNNRFLAERTGGTYSTLKVQPAELEDSGVYFCASSRAGGLNYGYTFGSGTRLTVV.

The chain employs TRBV5-6 and TRBJ1-5; D is ambiguous. The CDR3 sequence is 14 residues long. Trimming took 3 bases from V and 6 from J, leaving 13 bases between them. Germline values: CDR1 SGHDT, CDR2 YYEEEE. The CDR3 DNA reads TGTGCCAGCAGCTGGGGTGATGGAGGTCAGCCCCAGCATTTT. Translation: CASSWGDGGQPQHF. The full variable domain, with the rest looked up from reference TRBV5-6 and TRBJ1-5, is DAGVTQSPTHLIKTRGQQVTLRCSPKSGHDTVSWYQQALGQGPQFIFQYYEEEERQRGNFPDRFSGHQFPNYSSELNVNALLLGDSALYLCASSWGDGGQPQHFGDGTRLSIL.

This chain links TRBV6-5 with TRBJ1-2; 8 bases align to TRBD1. Germline V gene lookup returns CDR1 MNHEY and CDR2 SVGAGI. This CDR3 region has 12 residues. V lost 6 bases to trimming and J lost 8 bases; unmatched junction nucleotides: 5. The CDR3 protein is CASSRTGGGYTF. The CDR3 DNA reads as TGTGCCAGCAGCCGAACAGGGGGAGGCTACACCTTC.